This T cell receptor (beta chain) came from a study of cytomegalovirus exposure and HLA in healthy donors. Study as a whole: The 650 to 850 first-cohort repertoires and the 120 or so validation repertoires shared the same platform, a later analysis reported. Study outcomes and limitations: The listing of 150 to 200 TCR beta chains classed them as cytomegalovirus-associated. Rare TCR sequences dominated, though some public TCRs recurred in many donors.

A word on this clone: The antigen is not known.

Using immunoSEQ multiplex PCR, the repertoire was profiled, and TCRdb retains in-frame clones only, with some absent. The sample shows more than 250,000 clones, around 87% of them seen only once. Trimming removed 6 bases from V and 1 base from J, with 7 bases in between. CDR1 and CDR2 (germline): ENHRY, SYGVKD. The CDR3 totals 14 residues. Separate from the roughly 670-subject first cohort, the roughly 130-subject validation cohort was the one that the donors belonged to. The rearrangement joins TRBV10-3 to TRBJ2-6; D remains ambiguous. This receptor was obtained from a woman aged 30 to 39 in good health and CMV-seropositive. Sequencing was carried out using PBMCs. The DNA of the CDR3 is TGTGCCATCAGCCTAAGGTCTGGGGCCAACGTCCTGACTTTC. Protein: CAISLRSGANVLTF.